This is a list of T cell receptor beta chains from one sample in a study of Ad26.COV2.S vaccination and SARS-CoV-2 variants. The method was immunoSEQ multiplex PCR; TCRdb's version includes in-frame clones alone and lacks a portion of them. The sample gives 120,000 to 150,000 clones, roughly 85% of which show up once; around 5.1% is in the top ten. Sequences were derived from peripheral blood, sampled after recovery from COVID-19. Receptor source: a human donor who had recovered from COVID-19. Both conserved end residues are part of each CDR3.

CSVGDRDQETQYF	TRBV29-1	TRBJ2-5
CASSYPGLAAAEANTGELFF	TRBV6-2/TRBV6-3	TRBJ2-2
CASSFRQPQHF	TRBV4-1	TRBJ1-5
CSVDTLGAEAFF	TRBV29-1	TRBJ1-1
CASSYPPGQGGEEQYF	TRBV7-9	TRBJ2-7
CASSYSGTGAGEQYF	TRBV6-6	TRBJ2-7
CASSYRTDPGWGYTF	TRBV6-2/TRBV6-3	TRBJ1-2
CASSSGDSTDTQYF	TRBV27	TRBJ2-3
CASNQRYNEQFF	TRBV7-2	TRBJ2-1
CASSLGQLSQETQYF	TRBV5-8	TRBJ2-5
CASSLALGAQEQYF	TRBV7-6	TRBJ2-7
CASSLRVQSTDTQYF	TRBV5-1	TRBJ2-3
CASSVEGSYEQYF	TRBV9	TRBJ2-7
CASTMYNSPLHF	TRBV2	TRBJ1-6
CASSLISASETQYF	TRBV3-1/TRBV3-2	TRBJ2-5
CASSVDGQNTGELFF	TRBV9	TRBJ2-2
CASSQYNVSGQINYGYTF	TRBV4-3	TRBJ1-2
CASSTGTSSYNSPLHF	TRBV6-2/TRBV6-3	TRBJ1-6
CASSYSNMEYYYEQYF	TRBV6-6	TRBJ2-7
CASSRTLSYEQYF	TRBV6-2/TRBV6-3	TRBJ2-7
CATQGSIDTQYF	TRBV28	TRBJ2-3
CASSLGPLEETQYF	TRBV5-4	TRBJ2-5
CASSSDRGIAGVREQFF	TRBV19	TRBJ2-1
CASSSLTGFAEAFF	TRBV28	TRBJ1-1
CASSRRQGLTSPLHF	TRBV28	TRBJ1-6
CASSFRAGYGQETQYF	TRBV27	TRBJ2-5
CASSGVGESEAFF	TRBV27	TRBJ1-1
CASSEAYEQYF	TRBV13	TRBJ2-7
CASSVSGNTIYF	TRBV25-1	TRBJ1-3
CASSQDHLRIYNSPLHF	TRBV4-3	TRBJ1-6
CASSQDRRDAVETQYF	TRBV4-1	TRBJ2-5
CASSSGTGSYEQYF	TRBV28	TRBJ2-7
CASSRVGETQYF	TRBV19	TRBJ2-5
CASSPWMGNTEAFF	TRBV7-2	TRBJ1-1
CASSPRDNEQFF	TRBV6-5	TRBJ2-1
CASSFGPGANVLTF	TRBV5-1	TRBJ2-6
CATSDQGTGNTGELFF	TRBV24-1	TRBJ2-2
CASRTRQDYPQPQHF	TRBV28	TRBJ1-5
CASSRPGGTDEQYF	TRBV6-5	TRBJ2-7
CSYGGPGYGYTF	TRBV29-1	TRBJ1-2
CASSLRAQGTERRGYTF	TRBV27	TRBJ1-2
CASSQARSGGDYF	TRBV3-1/TRBV3-2	TRBJ2-5
CASSMDRGDLDEQFF	TRBV19	TRBJ2-1